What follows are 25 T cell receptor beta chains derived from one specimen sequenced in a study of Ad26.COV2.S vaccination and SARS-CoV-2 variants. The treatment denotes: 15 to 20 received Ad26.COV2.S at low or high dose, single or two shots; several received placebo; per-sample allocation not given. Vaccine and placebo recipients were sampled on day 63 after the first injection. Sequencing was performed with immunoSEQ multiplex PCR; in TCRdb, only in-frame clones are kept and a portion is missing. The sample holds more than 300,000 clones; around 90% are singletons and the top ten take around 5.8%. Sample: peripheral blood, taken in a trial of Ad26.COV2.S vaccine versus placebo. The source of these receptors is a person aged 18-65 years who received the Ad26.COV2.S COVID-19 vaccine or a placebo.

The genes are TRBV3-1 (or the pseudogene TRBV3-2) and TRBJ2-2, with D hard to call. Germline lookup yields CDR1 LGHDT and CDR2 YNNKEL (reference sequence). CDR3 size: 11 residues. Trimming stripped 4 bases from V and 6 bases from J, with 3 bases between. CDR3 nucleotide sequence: TGTGCCAGCAGCCTTTCCGGGGAGCTGTTTTTT. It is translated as CASSLSGELFF.

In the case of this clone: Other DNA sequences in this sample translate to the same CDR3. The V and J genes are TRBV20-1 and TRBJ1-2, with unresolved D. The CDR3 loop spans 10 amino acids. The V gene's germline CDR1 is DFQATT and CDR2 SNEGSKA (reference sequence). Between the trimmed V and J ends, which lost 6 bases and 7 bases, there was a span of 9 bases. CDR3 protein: CSAMEGGYTF. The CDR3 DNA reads TGCAGTGCGATGGAAGGTGGCTACACCTTC.

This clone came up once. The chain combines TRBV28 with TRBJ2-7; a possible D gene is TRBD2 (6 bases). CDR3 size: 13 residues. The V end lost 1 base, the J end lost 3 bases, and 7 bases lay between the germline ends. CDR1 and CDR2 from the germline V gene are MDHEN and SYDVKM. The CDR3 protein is CASSLLGLYEQYF. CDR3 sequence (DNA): TGTGCCAGCAGTTTATTGGGACTCTACGAGCAGTACTTC.

CDR3 sequence (DNA): TGTGCCAGTAGTATTATGGAATCCACTGAAGCTTTCTTT. Translated, it gives CASSIMESTEAFF. The chain joins TRBV19 to TRBJ1-1, with D uncertain. The CDR3 totals 13 residues. Per the germline V gene, CDR1 is LNHDA and CDR2 is SQIVND (reference sequence). With 3 bases removed from V and 4 bases from J, the gap between germline ends came to 9 bases.

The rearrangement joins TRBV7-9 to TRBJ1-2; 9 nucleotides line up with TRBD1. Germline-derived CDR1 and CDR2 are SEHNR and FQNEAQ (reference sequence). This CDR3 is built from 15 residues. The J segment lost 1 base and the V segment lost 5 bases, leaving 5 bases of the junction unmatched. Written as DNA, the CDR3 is TGTGCCAGCAGCAGCCGGGGACAGGGTAACTATGGCTACACCTTC. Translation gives CASSSRGQGNYGYTF.

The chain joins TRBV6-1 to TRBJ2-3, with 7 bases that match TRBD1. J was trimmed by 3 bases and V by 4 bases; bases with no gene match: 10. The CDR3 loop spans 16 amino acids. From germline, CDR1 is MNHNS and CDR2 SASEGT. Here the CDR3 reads CASSVSGDRLTDTQYF. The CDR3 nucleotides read TGTGCCAGCAGTGTCTCCGGGGACAGACTTACAGATACGCAGTATTTT.

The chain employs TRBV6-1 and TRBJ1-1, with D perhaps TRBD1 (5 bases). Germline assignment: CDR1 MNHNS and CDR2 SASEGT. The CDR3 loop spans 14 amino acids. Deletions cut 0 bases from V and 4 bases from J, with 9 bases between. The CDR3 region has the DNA TGTGCCAGCAGTGAAGCTCAGGGATTCACTGAAGCTTTCTTT. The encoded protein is CASSEAQGFTEAFF.

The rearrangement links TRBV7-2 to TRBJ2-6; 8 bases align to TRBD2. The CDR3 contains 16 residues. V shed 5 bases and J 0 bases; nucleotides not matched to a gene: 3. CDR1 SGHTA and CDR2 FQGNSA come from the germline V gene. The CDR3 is CASSPRGGSGANVLTF. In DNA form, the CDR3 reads TGTGCCAGCAGCCCCCGGGGGGGCTCTGGGGCCAACGTCCTGACTTTC.

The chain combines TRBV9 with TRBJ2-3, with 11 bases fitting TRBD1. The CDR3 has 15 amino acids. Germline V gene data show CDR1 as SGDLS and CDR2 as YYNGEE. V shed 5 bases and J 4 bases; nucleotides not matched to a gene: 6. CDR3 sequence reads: CASSPPGQGADTQYF. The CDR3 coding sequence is TGTGCCAGCAGTCCCCCGGGACAGGGGGCAGATACGCAGTATTTT. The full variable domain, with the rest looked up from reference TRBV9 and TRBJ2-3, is DSGVTQTPKHLITATGQRVTLRCSPRSGDLSVYWYQQSLDQGLQFLIQYYNGEERAKGNILERFSAQQFPDLHSELNLSSLELGDSALYFCASSPPGQGADTQYFGPGTRLTVL.

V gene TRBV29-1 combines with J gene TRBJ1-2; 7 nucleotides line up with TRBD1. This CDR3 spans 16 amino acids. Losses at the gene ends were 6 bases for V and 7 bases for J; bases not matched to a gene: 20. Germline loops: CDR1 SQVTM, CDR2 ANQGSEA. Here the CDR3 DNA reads TGCAGCGTCCCCGGTGGGAGTGGGACAGCCATTCGTGGCTACACCTTC. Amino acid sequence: CSVPGGSGTAIRGYTF.

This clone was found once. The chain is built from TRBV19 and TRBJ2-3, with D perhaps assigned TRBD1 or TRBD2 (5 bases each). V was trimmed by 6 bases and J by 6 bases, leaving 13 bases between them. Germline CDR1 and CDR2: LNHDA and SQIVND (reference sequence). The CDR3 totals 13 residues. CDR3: CASSGALMDTQYF. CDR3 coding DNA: TGTGCCAGTAGCGGGGCCTTGATGGATACGCAGTATTTT. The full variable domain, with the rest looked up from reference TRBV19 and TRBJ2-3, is DGGITQSPKYLFRKEGQNVTLSCEQNLNHDAMYWYRQDPGQGLRLIYYSQIVNDFQKGDIAEGYSVSREKKESFPLTVTSAQKNPTAFYLCASSGALMDTQYFGPGTRLTVL.

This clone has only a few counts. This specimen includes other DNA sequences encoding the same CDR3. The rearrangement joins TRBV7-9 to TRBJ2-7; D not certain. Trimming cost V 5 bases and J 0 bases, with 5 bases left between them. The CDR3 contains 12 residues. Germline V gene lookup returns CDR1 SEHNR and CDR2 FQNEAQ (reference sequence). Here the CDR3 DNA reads TGTGCCAGCAGCCCCAGCTCCTACGAGCAGTACTTC. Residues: CASSPSSYEQYF.

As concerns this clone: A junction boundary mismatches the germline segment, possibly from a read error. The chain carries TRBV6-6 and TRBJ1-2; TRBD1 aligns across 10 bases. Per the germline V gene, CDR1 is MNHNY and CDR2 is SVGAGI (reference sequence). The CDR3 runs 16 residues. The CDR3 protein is CASSYRTGGTSISESF. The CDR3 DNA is TGTGCCAGCAGTTATCGGACAGGGGGAACCTCCATAAGCGAGTCCTTC.

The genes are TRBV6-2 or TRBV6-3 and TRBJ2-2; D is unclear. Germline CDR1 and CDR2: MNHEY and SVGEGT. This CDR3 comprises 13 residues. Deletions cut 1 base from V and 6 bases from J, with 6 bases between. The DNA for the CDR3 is TGTGCCAGCAGTTACTTTGCGCCCGGGGAGCTGTTTTTT. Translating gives CASSYFAPGELFF.

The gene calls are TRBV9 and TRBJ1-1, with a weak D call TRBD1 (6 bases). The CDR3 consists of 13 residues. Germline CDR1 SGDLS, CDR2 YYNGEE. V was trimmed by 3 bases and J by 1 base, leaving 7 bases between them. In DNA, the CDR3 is TGTGCCAGCAGCGACAGGGAGAACACTGAAGCTTTCTTT. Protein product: CASSDRENTEAFF.

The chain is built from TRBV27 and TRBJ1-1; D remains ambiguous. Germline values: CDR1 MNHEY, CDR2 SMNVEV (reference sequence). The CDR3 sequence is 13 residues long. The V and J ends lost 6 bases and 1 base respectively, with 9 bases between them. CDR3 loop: CASSSRRNTEAFF. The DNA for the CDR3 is TGTGCCAGCAGCTCCCGGCGGAACACTGAAGCTTTCTTT.

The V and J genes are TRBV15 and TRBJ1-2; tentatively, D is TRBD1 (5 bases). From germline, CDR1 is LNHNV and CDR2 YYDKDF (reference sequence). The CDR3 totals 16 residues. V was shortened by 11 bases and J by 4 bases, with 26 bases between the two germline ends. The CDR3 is CAPPLWGRQGIYGYTF. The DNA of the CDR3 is TGTGCCCCCCCATTGTGGGGCAGGCAAGGGATCTATGGCTACACCTTC.

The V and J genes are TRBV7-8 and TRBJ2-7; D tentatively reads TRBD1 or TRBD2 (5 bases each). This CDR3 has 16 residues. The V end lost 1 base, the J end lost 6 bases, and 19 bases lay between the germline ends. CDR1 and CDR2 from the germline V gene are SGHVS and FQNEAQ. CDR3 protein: CASSLGAWGMPPEQYF. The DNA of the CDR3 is TGTGCCAGCAGCTTAGGGGCTTGGGGGATGCCCCCCGAGCAGTACTTC.

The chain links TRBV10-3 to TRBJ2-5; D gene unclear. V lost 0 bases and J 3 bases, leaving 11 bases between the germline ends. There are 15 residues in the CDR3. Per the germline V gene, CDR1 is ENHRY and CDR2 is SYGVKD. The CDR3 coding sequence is TGTGCCATCAGTGAGTCAGGTCAGCTAGAAGAGACCCAGTACTTC. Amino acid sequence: CAISESGQLEETQYF.

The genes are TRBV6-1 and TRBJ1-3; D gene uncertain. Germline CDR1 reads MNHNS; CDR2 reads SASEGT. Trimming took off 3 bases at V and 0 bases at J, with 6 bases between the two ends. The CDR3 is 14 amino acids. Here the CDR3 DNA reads TGTGCCAGCAGTGACATTATCTCTGGAAACACCATATATTTT. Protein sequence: CASSDIISGNTIYF.

CDR3 nucleotides: TGTGCCAGCAGTCCGGAGAGGACTAGCGGGAACAATGAGCAGTTCTTC. As protein: CASSPERTSGNNEQFF. The chain joins TRBV5-5 to TRBJ2-1; TRBD2 aligns across 12 bases. Germline V gene lookup returns CDR1 SGHKS and CDR2 YYEKEE (reference sequence). The V and J ends lost 5 bases and 5 bases, in that order; junction bases with no gene match: 8. The CDR3 covers 16 residues. Full variable domain (rest looked up from reference TRBV5-5 and TRBJ2-1): DAGVTQSPTHLIKTRGQQVTLRCSPISGHKSVSWYQQVLGQGPQFIFQYYEKEERGRGNFPDRFSARQFPNYSSELNVNALLLGDSALYLCASSPERTSGNNEQFFGPGTRLTVL.

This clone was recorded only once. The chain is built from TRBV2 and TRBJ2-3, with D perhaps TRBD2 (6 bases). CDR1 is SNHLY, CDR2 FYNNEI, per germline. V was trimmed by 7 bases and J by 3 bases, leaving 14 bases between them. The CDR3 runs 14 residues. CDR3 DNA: TGTGCCAGCACGCGGAGGGATGTTACAGATACGCAGTATTTT. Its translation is CASTRRDVTDTQYF.

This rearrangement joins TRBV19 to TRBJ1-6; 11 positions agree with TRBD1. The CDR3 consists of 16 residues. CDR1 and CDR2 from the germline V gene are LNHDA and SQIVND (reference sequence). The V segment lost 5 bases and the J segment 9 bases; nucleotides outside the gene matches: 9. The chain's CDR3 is CASSPRGGQGGSPLHF. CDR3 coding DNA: TGTGCCAGTAGTCCCCGAGGGGGACAGGGGGGTTCACCCCTCCACTTT.

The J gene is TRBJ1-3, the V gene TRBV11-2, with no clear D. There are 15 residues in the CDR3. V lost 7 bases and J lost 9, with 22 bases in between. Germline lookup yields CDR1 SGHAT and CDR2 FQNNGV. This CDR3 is CASTPQRALLSTIYF. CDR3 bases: TGTGCCAGCACCCCTCAGCGAGCGCTCTTAAGCACCATATATTTT.

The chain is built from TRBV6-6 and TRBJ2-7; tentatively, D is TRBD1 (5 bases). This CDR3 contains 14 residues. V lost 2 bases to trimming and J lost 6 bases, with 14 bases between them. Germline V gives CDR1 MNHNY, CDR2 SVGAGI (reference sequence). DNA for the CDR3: TGTGCCAGCAGTTACGGGCAGGGTGCGAGCGAGCAGTACTTC. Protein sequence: CASSYGQGASEQYF.